The rows below give T cell receptor beta chains drawn from one sample of a study of T cell repertoires in cytomegalovirus infection. One entry per CDR3 protein, called by TCRdb with MiXCR from the reads. The sample contains some 62,000 distinct CDR3 sequences, around 20% of which appear only once. Antigen specificity for these receptors is unknown. The input for sequencing was CD8+ T cells from cultured PBMCs, taken from culture after CMV antigen stimulation. These receptors came from a human donor in good health (CMV status not recorded). Some clones in this sample may be carry-over from other donors' samples. The CDR3 runs from the conserved cysteine through the conserved F or W. D genes are given only for firm matches. Not every row has a clone size; where given, it reads once, few, many or a size class.

d_call: -; v_call: TRBV7-8; j_call: TRBJ1-2; clone_size: few; cdr3_nt: TGTGCCAGCCACCAATCGGGGGCCTCGGCAGCTTCTTTCTATGGCTACACCTTC; cdr3_aa: CASHQSGASAASFYGYTF
d_call: -; v_call: TRBV6-5; j_call: TRBJ2-1; clone_size: -; cdr3_nt: TGTGCCCGCAGTTTTGGGGGTGGGAACAATGAGCAGTTCTTC; cdr3_aa: CARSFGGGNNEQFF
d_call: TRBD1; v_call: TRBV9; j_call: TRBJ2-1; clone_size: few; cdr3_nt: TGTGCCAGCAGCGTAGAGTCTGCCGGGACAGGGTTCTACAATGAGCAGTTCTTC; cdr3_aa: CASSVESAGTGFYNEQFF
d_call: -; v_call: TRBV12-3/TRBV12-4; j_call: TRBJ1-1; clone_size: -; cdr3_nt: TGTGCCAGCAGTTTTCTGTCGAACACTGAAGCTTTCTTT; cdr3_aa: CASSFLSNTEAFF
d_call: TRBD2; v_call: TRBV6-2/TRBV6-3; j_call: TRBJ2-2; clone_size: -; cdr3_nt: TGTGCCAGCAGTTACTTCGGGGGGTCGACCGGGGAGCTGTTTTTT; cdr3_aa: CASSYFGGSTGELFF
d_call: -; v_call: TRBV5-1; j_call: TRBJ2-7; clone_size: -; cdr3_nt: TGCGCCAGCAGCCCGGCGCCAGGGGACGAGCAGTACTTC; cdr3_aa: CASSPAPGDEQYF
d_call: TRBD1; v_call: TRBV7-8; j_call: TRBJ1-4; clone_size: -; cdr3_nt: TGTGCCAGCAGCTTAGGAAACAGGGGACTGTTTAATGAAAAACTGTTTTTT; cdr3_aa: CASSLGNRGLFNEKLFF
d_call: -; v_call: TRBV24-1; j_call: TRBJ2-7; clone_size: -; cdr3_nt: TGTGCCACCAGTGTCCCGGGCCGTGACTTCTACGAGCAGTACTTC; cdr3_aa: CATSVPGRDFYEQYF
d_call: -; v_call: TRBV7-8; j_call: TRBJ1-3; clone_size: few; cdr3_nt: TGTGCCAGCAGCACTACCAGGACTGGAAACACCATATATTTT; cdr3_aa: CASSTTRTGNTIYF
d_call: -; v_call: TRBV7-8; j_call: TRBJ1-2; clone_size: many; cdr3_nt: TGTGCCAGCAGCTCACACTTGGATTATGGCTACACCTTC; cdr3_aa: CASSSHLDYGYTF
d_call: -; v_call: TRBV27; j_call: TRBJ1-4; clone_size: few; cdr3_nt: TGTGCCAGCAGTTTACGCACAGGACCCGATACAACTAATGAAAAACTGTTTTTT; cdr3_aa: CASSLRTGPDTTNEKLFF
d_call: -; v_call: TRBV7-2; j_call: TRBJ1-2; clone_size: few; cdr3_nt: TGTGCCAGCAGCTTTTACAGGGCAACTTATGGCTACACCTTC; cdr3_aa: CASSFYRATYGYTF
d_call: -; v_call: TRBV7-4; j_call: TRBJ1-4; clone_size: many; cdr3_nt: TGCCGCACCGAGAGGGGAACAACTAATGAAAAACTGTTTTTT; cdr3_aa: CRTERGTTNEKLFF
d_call: TRBD1; v_call: TRBV27; j_call: TRBJ1-2; clone_size: -; cdr3_nt: TGTGCCAGCAGTTTACAGGGACAGCGATGGGTCTATGGCTACACCTTC; cdr3_aa: CASSLQGQRWVYGYTF
d_call: -; v_call: TRBV7-2; j_call: TRBJ1-2; clone_size: few; cdr3_nt: TGTGCCAGCAGCTTAGATCCAGAAACACATGGCTACACCTTC; cdr3_aa: CASSLDPETHGYTF
d_call: -; v_call: TRBV11-2; j_call: TRBJ1-1; clone_size: -; cdr3_nt: TGTGCCAGCGCGGAGCGGACGAACACTGAAGCTTTCTTT; cdr3_aa: CASAERTNTEAFF
d_call: -; v_call: TRBV27; j_call: TRBJ1-1; clone_size: few; cdr3_nt: TGTGCCAGCAGTCCCCCCGCAGGGGTGAGGACTGAAGCTTTCTTT; cdr3_aa: CASSPPAGVRTEAFF
d_call: TRBD1; v_call: TRBV6-2/TRBV6-3; j_call: TRBJ2-1; clone_size: -; cdr3_nt: TGTGCCAGCAGTTACATGGGACAGACATACAATGAGCAGTTCTTC; cdr3_aa: CASSYMGQTYNEQFF
d_call: -; v_call: TRBV12-5; j_call: TRBJ1-2; clone_size: few; cdr3_nt: TGTGCTAGTGGTTCCCCAGGGTGGGATGGCTACACCTTC; cdr3_aa: CASGSPGWDGYTF
d_call: TRBD1; v_call: TRBV5-1; j_call: TRBJ1-2; clone_size: -; cdr3_nt: TGCGCCAGCGCTAGCGAGGGCGCAGGGGGTTATGGCTACACCTTC; cdr3_aa: CASASEGAGGYGYTF
d_call: TRBD1; v_call: TRBV12-3/TRBV12-4; j_call: TRBJ1-5; clone_size: many; cdr3_nt: TGTGCCAGCAGCCTCGGACAGGGCCAACTCAATCAGCCCCAGCATTTT; cdr3_aa: CASSLGQGQLNQPQHF
d_call: -; v_call: TRBV7-8; j_call: TRBJ1-5; clone_size: -; cdr3_nt: TGTGCCAGCGGCCGAGGACAGTTCTTCAATCAGCCCCAGCATTTT; cdr3_aa: CASGRGQFFNQPQHF
d_call: TRBD2; v_call: TRBV4-3; j_call: TRBJ2-6; clone_size: few; cdr3_nt: TGCGCCAGCAGCCAAGATAAGTTCGGGGAGGGGCTGTTTTCTGGGGCCAACGTCCTGACTTTC; cdr3_aa: CASSQDKFGEGLFSGANVLTF
d_call: TRBD1; v_call: TRBV12-3/TRBV12-4; j_call: TRBJ2-3; clone_size: few; cdr3_nt: TGTGCCAGCAGGGGGACAGGGCTCCCTAGCACAGATACGCAGTATTTT; cdr3_aa: CASRGTGLPSTDTQYF
d_call: TRBD1; v_call: TRBV7-2; j_call: TRBJ2-5; clone_size: -; cdr3_nt: TGTGCCAGCATCCTGACCCGGGACAGAGAAGAGACCCAGTACTTC; cdr3_aa: CASILTRDREETQYF
d_call: -; v_call: TRBV12-3/TRBV12-4; j_call: TRBJ1-2; clone_size: -; cdr3_nt: TGTGCCAGCAAGGGGGGCGTGGACTATGGCTACACCTTC; cdr3_aa: CASKGGVDYGYTF
d_call: -; v_call: TRBV12-3/TRBV12-4; j_call: TRBJ1-6; clone_size: -; cdr3_nt: TGTGCCAGCAGTTACGACAGAGAGAGTAATTCACCCCTCCACTTT; cdr3_aa: CASSYDRESNSPLHF
d_call: -; v_call: TRBV7-2; j_call: TRBJ1-1; clone_size: -; cdr3_nt: TGTGCCAGCAGCCGAAGGACTGAAGCTTTCTTT; cdr3_aa: CASSRRTEAFF
d_call: -; v_call: TRBV14; j_call: TRBJ2-3; clone_size: few; cdr3_nt: TGTGCCAGCAGCCAAGTAAACAGATACACAGATACGCAGTATTTT; cdr3_aa: CASSQVNRYTDTQYF
d_call: -; v_call: TRBV6-1; j_call: TRBJ2-7; clone_size: many; cdr3_nt: TGTGCCAGCAGTGAAGATCTAGGGAGTCCCTACGAGCAGTACTTC; cdr3_aa: CASSEDLGSPYEQYF
d_call: TRBD1; v_call: TRBV29-1; j_call: TRBJ2-7; clone_size: few; cdr3_nt: TGCAGCGTTGAGGGGACAGGGGTCGAGCAGTACTTC; cdr3_aa: CSVEGTGVEQYF
d_call: -; v_call: TRBV4-2; j_call: TRBJ2-7; clone_size: few; cdr3_nt: TGTGCCAGCAGCCAAGTGGAGTCCGGGGCATCCTACGAGCAGTACTTC; cdr3_aa: CASSQVESGASYEQYF
d_call: TRBD2; v_call: TRBV28; j_call: TRBJ2-3; clone_size: -; cdr3_nt: TGTGCCAGCAGTTCTCTAGCGGGGGCAACTAGCACAGATACGCAGTATTTT; cdr3_aa: CASSSLAGATSTDTQYF
d_call: -; v_call: TRBV6-2/TRBV6-3; j_call: TRBJ2-1; clone_size: -; cdr3_nt: TGTGCCAGCAGTTATGAACGAATCGGGACCTCCATTCGCAATGAGCAGTTCTTC; cdr3_aa: CASSYERIGTSIRNEQFF
d_call: TRBD1; v_call: TRBV7-2; j_call: TRBJ2-2; clone_size: few; cdr3_nt: TGTGCCAGCAGCGCCCGACAGGGTGTGGGGACCGGGGAGCTGTTTTTT; cdr3_aa: CASSARQGVGTGELFF
d_call: -; v_call: TRBV25-1; j_call: TRBJ2-2; clone_size: -; cdr3_nt: TGTGCCAGCAGTGAGAAACCATACTCCACCGGGGAGCTGTTTTTT; cdr3_aa: CASSEKPYSTGELFF
d_call: -; v_call: TRBV12-3/TRBV12-4; j_call: TRBJ2-5; clone_size: -; cdr3_nt: TGTGCCAGCAGTTTAGGTGGCCAGACCCAGTACTTC; cdr3_aa: CASSLGGQTQYF
d_call: -; v_call: TRBV19; j_call: TRBJ2-5; clone_size: -; cdr3_nt: TGTGCCAGTAGTATAGTAGAGCTCTCGGGGGAGACCCAGTACTTC; cdr3_aa: CASSIVELSGETQYF
d_call: TRBD1; v_call: TRBV12-3/TRBV12-4; j_call: TRBJ2-7; clone_size: -; cdr3_nt: TGTGCCAGCAGTGGGGGGACAGGGATATCCTACGAGCAGTACTTC; cdr3_aa: CASSGGTGISYEQYF
d_call: TRBD2; v_call: TRBV7-2; j_call: TRBJ2-3; clone_size: -; cdr3_nt: TGTGCCAGCGGGTGGGGGGCTAGCGGGAGTAGCACAGATACGCAGTATTTT; cdr3_aa: CASGWGASGSSTDTQYF
d_call: -; v_call: TRBV7-8; j_call: TRBJ1-4; clone_size: few; cdr3_nt: TGTGCCAGCAGCTTATGGCGGGGGACTAATGAAAAACTGTTTTTT; cdr3_aa: CASSLWRGTNEKLFF
d_call: TRBD2; v_call: TRBV12-3/TRBV12-4; j_call: TRBJ2-1; clone_size: few; cdr3_nt: TGTGCCAGCAGGATGGGACTAGACAATGAGCAGTTCTTC; cdr3_aa: CASRMGLDNEQFF
d_call: -; v_call: TRBV7-9; j_call: TRBJ2-5; clone_size: -; cdr3_nt: TGTGCCAGCAGGCTTATACAGGGATCGGAGACCCAGTACTTC; cdr3_aa: CASRLIQGSETQYF
d_call: -; v_call: TRBV27; j_call: TRBJ1-2; clone_size: few; cdr3_nt: TGTGCCAGCAGTTTAGGAGACGGAACAGCCTATGGCTACACCTTC; cdr3_aa: CASSLGDGTAYGYTF
d_call: TRBD1; v_call: TRBV7-9; j_call: TRBJ2-7; clone_size: many; cdr3_nt: TGTGCCAGCAGGTCCGGGACAGGGATCCTCTACGAGCAGTACTTC; cdr3_aa: CASRSGTGILYEQYF
d_call: -; v_call: TRBV7-2; j_call: TRBJ2-3; clone_size: few; cdr3_nt: TGTGCCAGCAGCTTAAGGGCCGAGCGGGGCACAGATACGCAGTATTTT; cdr3_aa: CASSLRAERGTDTQYF
d_call: TRBD1; v_call: TRBV27; j_call: TRBJ2-1; clone_size: -; cdr3_nt: TGTGCCTGCTCCCCCGGGACAGCCAATGAGCAGTTCTTC; cdr3_aa: CACSPGTANEQFF
d_call: TRBD1; v_call: TRBV12-3/TRBV12-4; j_call: TRBJ1-1; clone_size: few; cdr3_nt: TGTGCCAGCAGATGGGCTTGGGACAGGGGGTTGGACACTGAAGCTTTCTTT; cdr3_aa: CASRWAWDRGLDTEAFF
d_call: -; v_call: TRBV28; j_call: TRBJ1-2; clone_size: -; cdr3_nt: TGTGCCAGCAGTTTATCGCCAGGGCCATATGGCTACACCTTC; cdr3_aa: CASSLSPGPYGYTF
d_call: -; v_call: TRBV6-5; j_call: TRBJ1-2; clone_size: -; cdr3_nt: TGTGCCAGCAATCCCTTTTCGGGTTCGGACTATGGCTACACCTTC; cdr3_aa: CASNPFSGSDYGYTF
d_call: TRBD1; v_call: TRBV6-2/TRBV6-3; j_call: TRBJ1-1; clone_size: -; cdr3_nt: TGTGCCAGCAGTTACTCGAGGCAGGACAGGGTGAACACTGAAGCTTTCTTT; cdr3_aa: CASSYSRQDRVNTEAFF
d_call: -; v_call: TRBV7-9; j_call: TRBJ1-4; clone_size: -; cdr3_nt: TGTGCCAGCAGCTTACGACCAGGGGCAACTAATGAAAAACTGTTTTTT; cdr3_aa: CASSLRPGATNEKLFF
d_call: -; v_call: TRBV7-8; j_call: TRBJ1-1; clone_size: -; cdr3_nt: TGTGCCAGCAGTTCCCGAGATATAGCGAACACTGAAGCTTTCTTT; cdr3_aa: CASSSRDIANTEAFF
d_call: -; v_call: TRBV6-2/TRBV6-3; j_call: TRBJ2-3; clone_size: few; cdr3_nt: TGTGCCAGCAGTTACACGAATTTAGCGCCTAGCACAGATACGCAGTATTTT; cdr3_aa: CASSYTNLAPSTDTQYF